The 3 T cell receptor beta chains below come from one sample, sequenced in a study of cytomegalovirus exposure and HLA in healthy donors. This PCR relied on a set of 60 Vbeta primers and 13 Jbeta primers. Libraries were prepared by immunoSEQ multiplex PCR; TCRdb keeps only in-frame clonotypes and omits some of them. The sample records 150,000 to 200,000 clones, approximately 71% being singletons. The sequenced sample consisted of PBMCs. The receptors derive from a man aged 18 to 29 in good health and CMV-seropositive.

The CDR3 here is CASSATSGSSYEQYF. In nucleotides, the CDR3 is TGTGCCAGCAGCGCGACTAGCGGGAGCTCCTACGAGCAGTACTTC. The rearrangement links TRBV9 to TRBJ2-7, with 12 nucleotides matching TRBD2. The V and J ends lost 3 bases and 0 bases, in that order; junction bases with no gene match: 1. In germline, CDR1 is SGDLS, CDR2 YYNGEE. The CDR3 is made up of 15 amino acids.

The table lists this clone with a few counts. The V and J genes are TRBV2 and TRBJ2-3; TRBD2 matches 8 bases. With V trimmed by 6 bases and J by 2 bases, 7 bases remained unmatched. The CDR3 is made up of 15 amino acids. The germline CDR1 and CDR2 sequences are SNHLY and FYNNEI. CDR3 protein: CASRSGGRLTDTQYF. CDR3 DNA: TGTGCCAGCAGGTCGGGCGGGAGGCTCACAGATACGCAGTATTTT.

The chain has TRBV7-2 and TRBJ1-1, with 9 positions matching TRBD1. Looked up from germline, CDR1 is SGHTA and CDR2 is FQGNSA. Germline trimming cut 5 bases from V and 4 bases from J; bases unmatched to any gene: 2. CDR3 size: 13 residues. CDR3 sequence (DNA): TGTGCCAGCAGCAAACAGGGGGCCACTGAAGCTTTCTTT. Its protein product is CASSKQGATEAFF.